In its sample, the clone carrying this TCR beta chain was seen once. This record comes from a study of blood T cell repertoires in COVID-19. The overall study: Both acute and convalescent COVID-19 samples were obtained from the United States, Italy and Spain. The cDNA or gDNA used as material had been derived from T cells, B-cell-depleted T cells, or PBMCs.

Deletions cut 2 bases from V and 5 bases from J, with 18 bases between. Per the germline V gene, CDR1 is SGHAT and CDR2 is FQNNGV. The CDR3 sequence is 16 residues long. Per the study methods: Amplification of reference gene primers was used by the study to estimate nucleated cell counts. The assay was immunoSEQ multiplex PCR, and TCRdb's table has in-frame clones only and misses some. Clone size and the V and J calls come from that table; the DNA yielded D and trimming. Among 190,000 or so clones, around 87% were seen once, and the ten largest hold about 3%. The material sequenced was peripheral blood. The J gene is TRBJ2-5, the V gene TRBV11-2; D perhaps matches TRBD1 (6 bases). The TCR originated in a middle-aged man with active or convalescent COVID-19. The chain's CDR3 is CASSLIQGLGSETQYF. CDR3 nucleotides: TGTGCCAGCAGCTTAATACAGGGATTGGGGTCGGAGACCCAGTACTTC.